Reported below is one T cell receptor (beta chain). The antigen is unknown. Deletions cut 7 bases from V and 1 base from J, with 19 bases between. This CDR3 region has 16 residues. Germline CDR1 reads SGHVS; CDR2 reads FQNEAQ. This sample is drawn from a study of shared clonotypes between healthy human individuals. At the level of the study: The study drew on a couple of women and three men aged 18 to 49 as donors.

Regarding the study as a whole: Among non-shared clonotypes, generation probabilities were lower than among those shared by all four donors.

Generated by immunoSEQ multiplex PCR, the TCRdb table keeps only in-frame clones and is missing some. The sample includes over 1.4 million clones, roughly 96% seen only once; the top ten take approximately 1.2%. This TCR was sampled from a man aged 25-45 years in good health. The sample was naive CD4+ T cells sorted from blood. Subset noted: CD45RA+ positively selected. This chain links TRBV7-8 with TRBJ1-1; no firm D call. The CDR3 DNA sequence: TGTGCCAGCATCCCAATAAGAGGGAAGCGGAACACTGAAGCTTTCTTT. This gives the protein CASIPIRGKRNTEAFF.